Below, one T cell receptor (beta chain) is given with its context. The antigen remains unidentified. These data come from a study of shared clonotypes between healthy human individuals. Clones were sequenced by immunoSEQ multiplex PCR, and TCRdb holds only the in-frame ones, with some missing. Of 1.6 million or so clones listed, approximately 96% are singletons. Points from the study as a whole: Though the depth was large, rarefaction showed that sorted-subset sequencing was incomplete. The study sampled only blood, and tissue repertoires likely differ.

V lost 6 bases and J lost 0; bases outside the gene matches: 10. Per germline, CDR1 SNHLY and CDR2 FYNNEI. CDR3 length: 18 amino acids. What was sequenced was naive CD4+ T cells sorted from blood. The subset is: CD45RA+ positively selected. This chain joins TRBV2 and TRBJ1-4; 10 nucleotides agree with TRBD1. The receptor was isolated from a man aged 25 to 45 in good health. CDR3 sequence reads: CASRETDRGPSTNEKLFF. CDR3 sequence (DNA): TGTGCCAGCAGGGAAACCGACAGGGGGCCCTCAACTAATGAAAAACTGTTTTTT.